This T cell receptor beta chain originates from a study of blood T cell repertoires in COVID-19. Study-level background: Samples of COVID-19 (acute and convalescent) were obtained from the United States, Italy and Spain. Nucleic acid was either cDNA or gDNA, and it came from T cells, B-cell-depleted T cells, or PBMCs.

The germline gives CDR1 SGHVS, CDR2 FNYEAQ. V was trimmed by 7 bases and J by 0 bases, leaving 2 bases between them. The CDR3 is 11 amino acids. Original methodology: It was from reference gene primer amplification that nucleated cell counts were estimated. The data were produced by immunoSEQ multiplex PCR, yet TCRdb's version contains in-frame clones alone and is incomplete. For V, J and clone size, that table is used; D and trimming come from the DNA. Of 83,000 or so clones in the sample, 82% were seen once. The receptor was isolated from a human donor in a cohort sampled during active COVID-19. The chain joins TRBV7-6 to TRBJ2-3; D gene uncertain. The specimen was peripheral blood. This chain's CDR3 is CASISTDTQYF. The CDR3 region has the DNA TGTGCCAGCATAAGCACAGATACGCAGTATTTT.